This TCR beta chain stems from a study of cytomegalovirus exposure and HLA in healthy donors. V shed 6 bases and J 0 bases; nucleotides not matched to a gene: 4. Per germline, CDR1 MNHNS and CDR2 SASEGT. The CDR3 is 14 residues long. Turning to this clone: What it recognizes is unknown.

Use of 60 Vbeta and 13 Jbeta primers characterized the PCR. Authors' data handling: Roughly 80 million unique TCR beta chains, roughly 11 million of them shared, were counted by a later analysis. Libraries were prepared by immunoSEQ multiplex PCR; TCRdb keeps only in-frame clonotypes and omits some of them. Clone size and V and J calls were adopted from that table, with D and trimming inferred from the DNA. The sample has 70,000 to 100,000 clones; about two thirds are singletons. Points from the study as a whole: In a later analysis, TCR beta V- and J-gene trimming was associated with a missense DCLRE1C variant. With DRB1 most and HLA-C fewest, TCR association rates differed between HLA loci in a later analysis.

This sequence joins TRBV6-1 and TRBJ1-1; 7 positions match TRBD1. Sequenced: PBMCs. The TCR was taken from a woman aged 45-59 years in good health and CMV-seropositive. CDR3 nucleotides: TGTGCCAGCAGCGCGGGACAGCTGAACACTGAAGCTTTCTTT. Translating it yields CASSAGQLNTEAFF.